The sequence of this TCR beta chain was determined in a study of blood T cells in healthy people across ages. Turning to the study itself: Template switching captured about one barcoded beta molecule per two T cells. Study-wide results and caveats: Nothing was known about donor CMV status, and this possibly confounded expanded clonotype changes.

Alongside a J-beta primer mix, a sample-barcoded 5' primer served in a second PCR lasting roughly 6 to 11 cycles. Unique molecular identifiers of 12 random nucleotides labeled each cDNA. TCRdb itself ran the 5' RACE reads through MiXCR, one entry per CDR3 protein. The data contain some 1.8 million distinct CDR3 sequences, 35% to 50% of them singletons. Trimming removed 3 bases from V and 1 base from J; junction bases left unmatched: 2. This CDR3 has 14 amino acids. Looked up from germline, CDR1 is DFQATT and CDR2 is SNEGSKA (reference sequence). Researchers report isolating at least 6 million PBMCs per sample. A remark on this clonotype: The antigen remains undetermined.

The rearrangement uses TRBV20-1 and TRBJ2-2; 7 nucleotides line up with TRBD1. The receptor was isolated from a human donor in good health. The sequenced material came from blood. This CDR3 reads CSASRTGNTGELFF. The CDR3 region has the DNA TGCAGTGCTAGTCGGACAGGGAACACCGGGGAGCTGTTTTTT.